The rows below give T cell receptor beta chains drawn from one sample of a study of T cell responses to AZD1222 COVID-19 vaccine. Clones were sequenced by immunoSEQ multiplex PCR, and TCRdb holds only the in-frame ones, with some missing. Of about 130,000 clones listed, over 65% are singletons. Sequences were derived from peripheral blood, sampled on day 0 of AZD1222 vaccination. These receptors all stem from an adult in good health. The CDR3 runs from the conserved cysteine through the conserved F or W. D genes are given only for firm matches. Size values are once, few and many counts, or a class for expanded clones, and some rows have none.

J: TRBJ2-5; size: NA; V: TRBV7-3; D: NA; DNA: TGTGCCAGCAGCTTATCCAGGGAAGAGACCCAGTACTTC; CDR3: CASSLSREETQYF
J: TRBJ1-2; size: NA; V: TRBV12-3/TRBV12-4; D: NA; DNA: TGTGCCAGCAGCGATACAGGGCATGGCTACACCTTC; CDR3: CASSDTGHGYTF
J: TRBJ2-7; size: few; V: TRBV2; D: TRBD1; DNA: TGTGCCAGCAGGATTGGGCAGGGGGCTTTCTACGAGCAGTACTTC; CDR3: CASRIGQGAFYEQYF
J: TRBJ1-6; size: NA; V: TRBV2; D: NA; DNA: TGTGCCAGCAGAAGGACTCAGGTGAATTCACCCCTCCACTTT; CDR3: CASRRTQVNSPLHF
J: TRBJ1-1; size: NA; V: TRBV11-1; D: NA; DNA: TGTGCCAGCAGCTTATCTATCCAGAGGGACACTGAAGCTTTCTTT; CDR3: CASSLSIQRDTEAFF
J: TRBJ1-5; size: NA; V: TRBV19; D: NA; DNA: TGTGCCAGTACCCCAGAGATAGGTCAGCCCCAGCATTTT; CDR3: CASTPEIGQPQHF
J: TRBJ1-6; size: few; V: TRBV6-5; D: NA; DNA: TGTGCCAGCAGCTCTAGGGGGAATTCACCCCTCCACTTT; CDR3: CASSSRGNSPLHF
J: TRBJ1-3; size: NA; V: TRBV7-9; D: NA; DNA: TGTGCCAGCAGCTCCCCGGGGCGGGAGAGGCCTGGAAACACCATATATTTT; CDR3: CASSSPGRERPGNTIYF
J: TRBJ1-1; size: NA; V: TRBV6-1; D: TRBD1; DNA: TGTGCCAGCAGTGAAGCAAGGACAGGGGGGGTCACTGAAGCTTTCTTT; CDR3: CASSEARTGGVTEAFF
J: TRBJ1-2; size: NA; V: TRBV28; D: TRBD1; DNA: TGTGCCAGCAGTTTCCGGGACAGGGCCCCCTATGGCTACACCTTC; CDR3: CASSFRDRAPYGYTF
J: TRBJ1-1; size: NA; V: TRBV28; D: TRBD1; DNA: TGTGCCAGCAGTTCGTGGACAGGGATGAACACTGAAGCTTTCTTT; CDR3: CASSSWTGMNTEAFF
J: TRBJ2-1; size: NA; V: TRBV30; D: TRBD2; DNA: TGTGCCTGGAGTGTAGGCGGGGGGGCCCATGAGCAGTTCTTC; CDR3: CAWSVGGGAHEQFF
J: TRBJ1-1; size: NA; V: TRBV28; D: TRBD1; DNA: TGTGCCAGCAGCCCACTTGGGACAGAAAAGAACACTGAAGCTTTCTTT; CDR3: CASSPLGTEKNTEAFF
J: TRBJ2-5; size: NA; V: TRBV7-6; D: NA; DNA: TGTGCCAGCAGCTCTTCCGCATTGTACCAAGAGACCCAGTACTTC; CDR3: CASSSSALYQETQYF
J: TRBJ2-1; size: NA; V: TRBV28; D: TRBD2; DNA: TGTGCCAGCAGTTTTCTGACTAGCGGGGGGTTCAATGAGCAGTTCTTC; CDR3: CASSFLTSGGFNEQFF
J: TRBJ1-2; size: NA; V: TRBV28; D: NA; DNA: TGTGCCAGCAGTCCCTCGGGCAGGGACTATGGCTACACCTTC; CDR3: CASSPSGRDYGYTF
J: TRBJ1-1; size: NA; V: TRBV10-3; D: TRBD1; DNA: TGTGCCATCAGTGGGACAGGAGTTTCCTATGAAGCTTTCTTT; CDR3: CAISGTGVSYEAFF
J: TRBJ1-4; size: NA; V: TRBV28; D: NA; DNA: TGTGCCAGCAGCCTCCGGGGGGCCTTGAATGAAAAACTGTTTTTT; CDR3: CASSLRGALNEKLFF
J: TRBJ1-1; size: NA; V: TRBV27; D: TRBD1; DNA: TGTGCCAGCAGTTCTCAGGGACAGCGTGAAGCTTTCTTT; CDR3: CASSSQGQREAFF
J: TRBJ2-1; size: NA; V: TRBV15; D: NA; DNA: TGTGCCACCAGCAGAGGGGATACCAGCTCCTACAATGAGCAGTTCTTC; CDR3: CATSRGDTSSYNEQFF
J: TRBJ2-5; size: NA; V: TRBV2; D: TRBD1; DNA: TGTGCCAGCAGTTACAGGGGTTCAGAGACCCAGTACTTC; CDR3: CASSYRGSETQYF
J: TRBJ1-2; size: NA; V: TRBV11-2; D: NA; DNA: TGTGCCAGCAGCTTAGATTTAAACAGGAGATATGGCTACACCTTC; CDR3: CASSLDLNRRYGYTF
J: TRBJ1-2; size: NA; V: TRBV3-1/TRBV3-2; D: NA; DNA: TGTGCCAGCAGCCAAAGGCAGGGCTTGAGTGGCTACACCTTC; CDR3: CASSQRQGLSGYTF
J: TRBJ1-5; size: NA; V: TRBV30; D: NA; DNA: TGTGCCTGGAGTGTAGACGTGGCTCAGCCCCAGCATTTT; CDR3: CAWSVDVAQPQHF
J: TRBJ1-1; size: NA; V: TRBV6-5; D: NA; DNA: TGTGCCAGCAGTTACCTGGCAGGGGCTAAGAACACTGAAGCTTTCTTT; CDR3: CASSYLAGAKNTEAFF
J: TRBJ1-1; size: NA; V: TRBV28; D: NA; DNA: TGTGCCAGCAGTTTATTGACGGGGGCTGGGGGAGCTTTCTTT; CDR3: CASSLLTGAGGAFF
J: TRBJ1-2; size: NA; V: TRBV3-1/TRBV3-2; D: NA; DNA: TGTGCCAGCAGCCAAGGGGGGCTTAGCTATGGCTACACCTTC; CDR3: CASSQGGLSYGYTF
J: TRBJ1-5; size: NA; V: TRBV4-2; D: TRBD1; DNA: TGTGCCAGCAGCCAACGTCCAGGGGGAGATCAGCCCCAGCATTTT; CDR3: CASSQRPGGDQPQHF
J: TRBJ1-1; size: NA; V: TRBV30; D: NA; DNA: TGTGCCTGGAGCGACCTAAAAGGAAAGCGGGGGTCCACTGAAGCTTTCTTT; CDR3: CAWSDLKGKRGSTEAFF
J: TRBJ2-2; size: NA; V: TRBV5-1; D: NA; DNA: TGCGCCAGCAGTGGTTGGGGAGCCGGGGAGCTGTTTTTT; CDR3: CASSGWGAGELFF
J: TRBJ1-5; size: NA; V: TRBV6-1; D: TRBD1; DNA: TGTGCCAGCAGTGGTCCGGGACAGGGGGGCAATCAGCCCCAGCATTTT; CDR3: CASSGPGQGGNQPQHF
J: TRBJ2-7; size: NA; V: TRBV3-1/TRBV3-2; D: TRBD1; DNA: TGTGCCAGCAGCCTTAGGACAGGGGGGTACGAGCAGTACTTC; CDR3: CASSLRTGGYEQYF
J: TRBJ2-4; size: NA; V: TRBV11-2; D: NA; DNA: TGTGCCAGCAGCCCGCCCGGGGGGCAAAAAAACATTCAGTACTTC; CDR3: CASSPPGGQKNIQYF
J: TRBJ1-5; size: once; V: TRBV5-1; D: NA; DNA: TGCGCCAGCACATTGGAGCGACTCAGCAATCAGCCCCAGCATTTT; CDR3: CASTLERLSNQPQHF
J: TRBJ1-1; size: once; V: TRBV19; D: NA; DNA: TGTGCCAGCCACGGGCCGCCCAACACTGAAGCTTTCTTT; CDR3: CASHGPPNTEAFF
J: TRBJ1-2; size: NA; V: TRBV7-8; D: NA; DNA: TGTGCCAGCAGCTTAGGGGAGCGGGGCTACACCTTC; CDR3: CASSLGERGYTF